A selection of T cell receptor beta chains follows, all from one sample in a study of shared clonotypes between healthy human individuals. Measured with immunoSEQ multiplex PCR; TCRdb has only the in-frame clones, and not every one. The sample lists 600,000 to 800,000 clones, approximately 77% occurring once. Source material: memory CD4+ T cells sorted from blood. These receptors came from a woman aged 30 to 39 in good health. The CDR3 runs from the conserved cysteine through the conserved F or W. D genes are given only for firm matches. The size entry is marked missing in some rows and otherwise reads once, few, many or a size class.

CDR3,DNA,J,size,V,D
CATSRDGLADYEQFF,TGTGCCACCAGCAGAGATGGACTAGCGGACTATGAGCAGTTCTTC,TRBJ2-1,NA,TRBV15,TRBD2
CATSREPGPGGEQYF,TGTGCCACCAGCAGAGAGCCGGGACCTGGGGGGGAGCAGTACTTC,TRBJ2-7,NA,TRBV15,NA
CASSGQGAGYGYTF,TGTGCCAGCAGCGGACAGGGGGCTGGGTATGGCTACACCTTC,TRBJ1-2,NA,TRBV7-2,TRBD1
CASSFTSGGFGYEQYF,TGCGCCAGCAGCTTCACATCTGGGGGTTTCGGGTACGAGCAGTACTTC,TRBJ2-7,many,TRBV5-1,NA
CASSFGGLGSYNEQFF,TGTGCCAGCAGCTTTGGCGGTTTGGGCTCCTACAATGAGCAGTTCTTC,TRBJ2-1,NA,TRBV11-2,NA
CASSQDYTSGTYEQYF,TGTGCCAGCAGCCAAGATTACACTAGCGGAACCTACGAGCAGTACTTC,TRBJ2-7,NA,TRBV4-2,TRBD2
CSATPVEAFF,TGCAGTGCTACGCCCGTTGAAGCTTTCTTT,TRBJ1-1,NA,TRBV20-1,NA
CASSPGRIQPQHF,TGTGCCAGCTCACCAGGGCGGATTCAGCCCCAGCATTTT,TRBJ1-5,once,TRBV18,NA
CASRLAGGVDTQYF,TGCGCCAGCAGACTAGCGGGAGGTGTGGATACGCAGTATTTT,TRBJ2-3,once,TRBV10-2,TRBD2
CASSQDNGEQFF,TGTGCCAGCAGCCAAGATAATGGTGAGCAGTTCTTC,TRBJ2-1,NA,TRBV4-2,NA
CASSLERGTYEQYF,TGCGCCAGCAGCTTGGAACGTGGGACCTACGAGCAGTACTTC,TRBJ2-7,NA,TRBV5-1,NA
CASSEAGLETQYF,TGTGCCAGCAGTGAAGCAGGTTTGGAGACCCAGTACTTC,TRBJ2-5,NA,TRBV25-1,NA
CASSLATAGDTQYF,TGCGCCAGCAGCTTGGCCACAGCAGGTGATACGCAGTATTTT,TRBJ2-3,NA,TRBV5-1,NA
CASSNNPGGYGYTF,TGTGCCAGCAGTAATAACCCCGGGGGCTATGGCTACACCTTC,TRBJ1-2,NA,TRBV6-5,NA
CASSWDRGKGNYGYTF,TGTGCCAGCAGCTGGGACAGGGGAAAGGGTAACTATGGCTACACCTTC,TRBJ1-2,NA,TRBV9,TRBD1
CASSNGYEQYF,TGCGCCAGCAGTAACGGCTACGAGCAGTACTTC,TRBJ2-7,NA,TRBV10-1,NA
CASSPTENTEAFF,TGTGCCAGCTCACCTACGGAGAACACTGAAGCTTTCTTT,TRBJ1-1,NA,TRBV18,NA
CASSEGSNQDTQYF,TGCGCCAGCAGTGAGGGGTCAAATCAAGATACGCAGTATTTT,TRBJ2-3,NA,TRBV10-2,NA
CASSPFRTTNEKLFF,TGTGCCAGCTCACCATTCCGTACAACTAATGAAAAACTGTTTTTT,TRBJ1-4,NA,TRBV18,NA
CSVSEGGQPQHF,TGCAGCGTCTCAGAGGGGGGTCAGCCCCAGCATTTT,TRBJ1-5,NA,TRBV29-1,NA
CASSYQGGETQYF,TGTGCCAGCAGCTACCAGGGGGGAGAGACCCAGTACTTC,TRBJ2-5,once,TRBV2,NA
CASSLGGGAETQYF,TGCGCCAGCAGTCTGGGAGGTGGGGCGGAGACCCAGTACTTC,TRBJ2-5,NA,TRBV5-1,NA
CASSPQLAGVVIEQFF,TGTGCCAGCAGCCCTCAACTAGCGGGAGTAGTTATTGAGCAGTTCTTC,TRBJ2-1,NA,TRBV2,TRBD2
CASSSADSGTYNEQFF,TGTGCCAGCAGCTCCGCCGACAGCGGAACCTACAATGAGCAGTTCTTC,TRBJ2-1,NA,TRBV7-9,NA
CASGVDTEAFF,TGTGCTTCAGGGGTAGACACTGAAGCTTTCTTT,TRBJ1-1,NA,TRBV30,NA
CASISVGGRPNTGELFF,TGTGCCAGCATTTCGGTTGGGGGGAGGCCGAACACCGGGGAGCTGTTTTTT,TRBJ2-2,NA,TRBV2,NA
CAGRGTDNEKLFF,TGTGCCGGAAGAGGGACAGATAATGAAAAACTGTTTTTT,TRBJ1-4,NA,TRBV19,TRBD1
CASSRGINQPQHF,TGTGCCAGTAGTAGAGGGATAAATCAGCCCCAGCATTTT,TRBJ1-5,many,TRBV19,NA
CASSYPLAGVADTQYF,TGTGCCAGCAGCTACCCACTAGCGGGAGTTGCAGATACGCAGTATTTT,TRBJ2-3,NA,TRBV5-4,TRBD2
CASSLDGGTGGYNEQFF,TGTGCCAGCAGCTTAGACGGAGGGACAGGGGGCTACAATGAGCAGTTCTTC,TRBJ2-1,NA,TRBV11-2,TRBD1
CASSLVAGSETQYF,TGCGCCAGCAGCTTGGTAGCGGGTTCAGAGACCCAGTACTTC,TRBJ2-5,NA,TRBV5-1,TRBD2
CASSSTAGLADNEQFF,TGTGCCAGCAGCTCCACAGCGGGACTAGCGGACAATGAGCAGTTCTTC,TRBJ2-1,few,TRBV5-8,TRBD2
CASSYTPSGEQYF,TGTGCCAGCAGTTACACCCCCAGCGGCGAGCAGTACTTC,TRBJ2-7,NA,TRBV6-5,NA
CSVILGLAEYQETQYF,TGCAGCGTTATCTTAGGACTAGCGGAGTACCAAGAGACCCAGTACTTC,TRBJ2-5,few,TRBV29-1,TRBD2
CASSLGQSNYGYTF,TGTGCCAGCAGCTTGGGACAGTCTAACTATGGCTACACCTTC,TRBJ1-2,NA,TRBV11-1,TRBD1
CSARVDREAFF,TGCAGTGCTAGAGTCGACAGAGAAGCTTTCTTT,TRBJ1-1,NA,TRBV20-1,NA
CATSGTGVQEQFF,TGTGCCACCTCCGGGACAGGGGTTCAGGAGCAGTTCTTC,TRBJ2-1,NA,TRBV19,TRBD1
CASSLHSLGGRASHEQFF,TGTGCCAGCAGCTTACATTCCTTGGGCGGGAGGGCCTCCCATGAGCAGTTCTTC,TRBJ2-1,NA,TRBV7-2,TRBD2
CASSTAGTGSEKLFF,TGTGCCAGTAGTACGGCCGGGACAGGGAGTGAAAAACTGTTTTTT,TRBJ1-4,NA,TRBV19,TRBD1
CASTSTGDASYEQYF,TGTGCCAGCACATCCACCGGGGACGCCTCCTACGAGCAGTACTTC,TRBJ2-7,NA,TRBV28,NA
CASSSWGTGQETQYF,TGTGCCAGCAGTTCGTGGGGGACAGGACAAGAGACCCAGTACTTC,TRBJ2-5,NA,TRBV28,TRBD1